This T cell receptor beta chain was captured by sequencing in a study of T cell repertoires in cytomegalovirus infection. The overall study: An indication of both CMV infection and matching HLA type came from public TCR beta signatures.

TCRdb recomputed calls from the reads with MiXCR, one row per CDR3 protein. The data show around 120,000 distinct CDR3 sequences, approximately 9.2% seen once. Trimming took 4 bases from V and 0 from J; bases not matched to a gene: 5. The CDR3 length is 17 residues. Per the germline V gene, CDR1 is MNHEY and CDR2 is SVGAGI. This clonotype was recorded at least ten times. Its antigen is not identified. Study-level findings and limits: Adding up the frequency of public TCR beta families identified people who carried CMV plus the relevant HLA.

Input material: PBMCs. The origin of this receptor is a human donor in good health (CMV status not recorded). Some clones in this sample may be carry-over from other donors' samples. The chain employs TRBV6-5 and TRBJ2-6; 8 positions match TRBD1. CDR3 DNA: TGTGCCAGCAGTTCCTGGGGACAGGACTCTGGGGCCAACGTCCTGACTTTC. Protein sequence: CASSSWGQDSGANVLTF.